What follows are 18 T cell receptor beta chains derived from one specimen sequenced in a study of T cells in Graves' hyperthyroidism and ophthalmopathy. RNA transcripts gave rise to amplified TCR beta CDR3 regions. An initial round of RT-PCR targeting the TCR CDR3 relied on the HTBI primer set. TCRdb re-analysed the multiplex PCR reads in MiXCR, keeping a single row per CDR3 protein. The data show hundreds of thousands of distinct CDR3 sequences, with 24% seen just once and 35% held by the top ten. What was sequenced was blood. These receptors were taken from a woman aged 40 to 50 with Graves' ophthalmopathy.

The chain links TRBV6-1 to TRBJ2-7; TRBD1 aligns across 9 bases. This CDR3 comprises 13 residues. The germline V gene has CDR1 MNHNS and CDR2 SASEGT. Trimming at V came to 9 bases and at J to 1 base, leaving 4 bases not matched to a gene. The CDR3 DNA sequence: TGTGCCAGTACAGGGGGCGCATCCTACGAGCAGTACTTC. This gives the protein CASTGGASYEQYF.

This clonotype was counted at least ten times. The V and J genes are TRBV27 and TRBJ2-2; 9 bases are a match to TRBD2. From germline, CDR1 is MNHEY and CDR2 SMNVEV (reference sequence). J gave up 5 bases and V 5 bases, and 9 bases lay outside the gene matches. The CDR3 has 16 amino acids. CDR3 DNA: TGTGCCAGCAGTCCTCTAGCGGGAACCGGGACCGGGGAGCTGTTTTTT. This encodes CASSPLAGTGTGELFF.

This clonotype occurred a few times. The rearrangement joins TRBV5-1 to TRBJ2-2, with TRBD1 identical over 10 bases. Per germline, CDR1 SGHRS and CDR2 YFSETQ. The CDR3 is 16 residues long. V was clipped by 4 bases and J by 4 bases; unmatched bases: 7. This CDR3 reads CASSPPGQGPTGELFF. CDR3 DNA: TGCGCCAGCAGCCCTCCGGGACAGGGGCCCACCGGGGAGCTGTTTTTT.

The rearrangement joins TRBV3-1 to TRBJ2-7, with D perhaps matching TRBD2 (6 bases). This CDR3 has 15 residues. Trimming pared 1 base from V and 2 bases from J, leaving 12 bases between. Germline CDR1 reads LGHDT; CDR2 reads YNNKEL (reference sequence). DNA for the CDR3: TGTGCCAGCAGCCAAGTGGCTAGCGTCACCTACGAGCAGTACTTC. Translation gives CASSQVASVTYEQYF.

V and J are TRBV6-2 or TRBV6-3 and TRBJ1-1; D is unresolved. V lost 0 bases and J lost 0, with 20 bases in between. Looked up from germline, CDR1 is MNHEY and CDR2 is SVGEGT. The CDR3 covers 19 residues. CDR3 amino acids: CASSYSKKRVVPMNTEAFF. In DNA form, the CDR3 reads TGTGCCAGCAGTTACTCGAAGAAAAGGGTTGTCCCCATGAACACTGAAGCTTTCTTT.

This CDR3 reads CAWSAANRVSTEAFF. The CDR3 DNA follows: TGTGCCTGGAGTGCCGCAAACAGGGTTTCCACTGAAGCTTTCTTT. This rearrangement joins TRBV30 to TRBJ1-1; tentatively, D is TRBD1 (6 bases). Germline V gene sequence: CDR1 GTSNPN, CDR2 SVGIG (reference sequence). The CDR3 is 15 residues long. The V gene lost 1 base and the J gene lost 4 bases, with 16 bases spanning the gap.

This clonotype has just a few counts. The rearrangement joins TRBV28 to TRBJ2-5; D is possibly TRBD1 (7 bases). The germline V gene has CDR1 MDHEN and CDR2 SYDVKM. The V end was cut by 10 bases, the J end by 11 bases, with 29 bases between. This CDR3 is built from 15 residues. The CDR3 DNA reads TGTGCCACCGTAAACGGCGGGACAGCCCTTGCGACTCAGTACTTC. This translates into CATVNGGTALATQYF.

This clonotype was recorded at least ten times. The chain joins TRBV7-9 to TRBJ2-7, with 11 nucleotides matching TRBD1. The trim removed 4 bases at V and 6 bases at J, leaving 5 bases unmatched. Per the germline V gene, CDR1 is SEHNR and CDR2 is FQNEAQ (reference sequence). The CDR3 has 14 amino acids. This CDR3 reads CASSSRTGGSEQYF. The CDR3 DNA is TGTGCCAGCAGCTCGAGGACAGGGGGCTCCGAGCAGTACTTC.

The V call is TRBV7-2, the J call TRBJ1-1; D gene ambiguous. This CDR3 has 15 residues. CDR1 and CDR2 (germline): SGHTA, FQGNSA. V shed 1 base and J shed 1 base, with 10 bases lying between them. The CDR3 here is CASSLGVVGNTEAFF. In DNA, the CDR3 is TGTGCCAGCAGCTTAGGTGTCGTTGGGAACACTGAAGCTTTCTTT.

The chain couples TRBV25-1 to TRBJ1-1, with D possibly being TRBD1 (5 bases). Deletions cut 5 bases from V and 6 bases from J, with 10 bases between. Germline V gives CDR1 MGHDK, CDR2 SYGVNS. This CDR3 contains 12 residues. CDR3 sequence (DNA): TGTGCCAGCAGTCAGGGCCCCTCTGAAGCTTTCTTT. Translated, it gives CASSQGPSEAFF.

This clonotype was picked up many times. The V and J genes are TRBV6-2 or TRBV6-3 and TRBJ1-5; 9 bases match TRBD1. Germline assignment: CDR1 MNHEY and CDR2 SVGEGT. The CDR3 runs 15 residues. The V gene end was trimmed by 7 bases and the J gene end by 1 base; junction bases not matched to a gene: 5. CDR3 DNA: TGTGCCAGCACCTACGGACAGGGGAGCAATCAGCCCCAGCATTTT. As protein: CASTYGQGSNQPQHF.

This clonotype was recorded many times. The V call is TRBV6-1, the J call TRBJ1-2; unclear D gene. The length of the CDR3 is 16 residues. The V gene lost 0 bases and the J gene lost 0 bases, with 11 bases spanning the gap. Germline CDR1 reads MNHNS; CDR2 reads SASEGT. In nucleotides, the CDR3 is TGTGCCAGCAGTGAAGCGCTGGCAGGAACTAACTATGGCTACACCTTC. As protein: CASSEALAGTNYGYTF.

This clonotype showed up many times. The rearrangement joins TRBV29-1 to TRBJ1-1; D may be TRBD1 (6 bases). Germline CDR1 reads SQVTM; CDR2 reads ANQGSEA. V shed 3 bases and J shed 5 bases, with 13 bases lying between them. The CDR3 spans 13 residues. The CDR3 region has the DNA TGCAGCGTTGATGGGGGGGCAGGTACTGAAGCTTTCTTT. Translated, it gives CSVDGGAGTEAFF. Drawing the rest from reference TRBV29-1 and TRBJ1-1, the complete variable domain is SAVISQKPSRDICQRGTSLTIQCQVDSQVTMMFWYRQQPGQSLTLIATANQGSEATYESGFVIDKFPISRPNLTFSTLTVSNMSPEDSSIYLCSVDGGAGTEAFFGQGTRLTVV.

This clonotype was seen at least ten times. The chain is built from TRBV24-1 and TRBJ1-1; D is perhaps TRBD1 (6 bases). Trimming left V 3 bases short and J 0 bases short, with 10 bases between. CDR3 length: 15 residues. Germline CDR1 and CDR2: KGHDR and SFDVKD. CDR3 DNA sequence: TGTGCCACCAGTGATGAAAGGGGGATGAACACTGAAGCTTTCTTT. Encoded protein: CATSDERGMNTEAFF.

Many counts were recorded for this clonotype. This sequence joins TRBV15 and TRBJ2-5, with D tentatively TRBD2 (5 bases). The V gene's germline CDR1 is LNHNV and CDR2 YYDKDF (reference sequence). The CDR3 loop spans 15 amino acids. V was clipped by 6 bases and J by 2 bases, with 16 bases between them. CDR3 loop: CATSSLGRTQETQYF. CDR3 DNA: TGTGCCACCAGTTCGTTAGGACGGACTCAAGAGACCCAGTACTTC.

At least ten counts were recorded for this clonotype. The gene calls are TRBV7-6 and TRBJ2-7, with TRBD2 matching 9 bases. The V gene's germline CDR1 is SGHVS and CDR2 FNYEAQ. V lost 2 bases, J lost 6 bases, and 14 bases stayed unmatched. This CDR3 is built from 17 residues. CDR3 region: CASSLSFVAGGPGEQYF. CDR3 bases: TGTGCCAGCAGCTTATCATTTGTCGCGGGAGGGCCGGGCGAGCAGTACTTC.

This clonotype was found many times. This rearrangement joins TRBV6-5 to TRBJ1-2, with D maybe TRBD1 (5 bases). This CDR3 spans 17 amino acids. In germline, CDR1 is MNHEY, CDR2 SVGAGI. V shed 0 bases and J shed 3 bases, with 17 bases lying between them. The CDR3 nucleotides are TGTGCCAGCAGTTACTCTAATACAGGAATTGGTGACTATGGCTACACCTTC. This translates into CASSYSNTGIGDYGYTF.

The V call is TRBV28, the J call TRBJ2-7; a possible D gene is TRBD1 (6 bases). V lost 6 bases and J 3 bases, leaving 15 bases between the germline ends. The CDR3 is made up of 14 amino acids. CDR1 and CDR2 (germline): MDHEN, SYDVKM. The CDR3 DNA reads TGTGCCAGCAGCTTACAGGGTTTGCGCTACGAGCAGTACTTC. Protein product: CASSLQGLRYEQYF. Based on the CDR3 plus reference TRBV28 and TRBJ2-7, the full variable domain is DVKVTQSSRYLVKRTGEKVFLECVQDMDHENMFWYRQDPGLGLRLIYFSYDVKMKEKGDIPEGYSVSREKKERFSLILESASTNQTSMYLCASSLQGLRYEQYFGPGTRLTVT.